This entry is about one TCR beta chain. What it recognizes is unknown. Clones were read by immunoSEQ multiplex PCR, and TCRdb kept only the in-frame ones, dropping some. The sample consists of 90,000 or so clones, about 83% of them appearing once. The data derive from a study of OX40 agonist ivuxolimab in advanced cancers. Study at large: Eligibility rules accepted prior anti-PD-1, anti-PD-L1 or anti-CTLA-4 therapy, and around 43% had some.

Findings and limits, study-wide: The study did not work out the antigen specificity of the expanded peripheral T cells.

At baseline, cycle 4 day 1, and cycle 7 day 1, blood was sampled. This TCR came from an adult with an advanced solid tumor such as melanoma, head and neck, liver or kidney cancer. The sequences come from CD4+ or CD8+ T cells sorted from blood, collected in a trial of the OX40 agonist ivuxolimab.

The CDR3 loop is CAISGGLADNEQFF. CDR3 DNA: TGTGCCATCAGTGGGGGACTAGCGGACAATGAGCAGTTCTTC. This sequence joins TRBV10-3 and TRBJ2-1; 11 nucleotides line up with TRBD2. The germline CDR1 and CDR2 sequences are ENHRY and SYGVKD. This CDR3 has 14 amino acids. The V segment lost 4 bases and the J segment 5 bases; nucleotides outside the gene matches: 1.